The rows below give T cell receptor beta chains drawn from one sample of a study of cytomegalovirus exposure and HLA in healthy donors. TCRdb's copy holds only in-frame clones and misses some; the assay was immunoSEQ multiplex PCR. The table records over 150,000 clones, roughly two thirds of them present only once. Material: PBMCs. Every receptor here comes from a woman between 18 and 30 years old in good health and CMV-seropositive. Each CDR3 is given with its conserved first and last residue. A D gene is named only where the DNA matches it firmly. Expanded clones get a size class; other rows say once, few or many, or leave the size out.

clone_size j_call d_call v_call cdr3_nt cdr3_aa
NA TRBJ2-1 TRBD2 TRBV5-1 TGCGCCAGTTCACCGCTTAGGGGACTAGCGGGGGGCCACAATGAGCAGTTCTTC CASSPLRGLAGGHNEQFF
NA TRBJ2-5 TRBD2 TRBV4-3 TGCGCCAGCAGCCAAGAACTAGCGGGGGGTAGACAACAAGAGACCCAGTACTTC CASSQELAGGRQQETQYF
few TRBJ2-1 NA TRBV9 TGTGCCAGCAGCGTAGCTGGGAGGGGGGACTACAATGAGCAGTTCTTC CASSVAGRGDYNEQFF
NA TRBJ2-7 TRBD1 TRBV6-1 TGTGCCAGCAGTGACAGGGGGCGCTTCATCTACGAGCAGTACTTC CASSDRGRFIYEQYF
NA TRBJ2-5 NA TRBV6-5 TGTGCCAGCAGTTACTCAGGGGCGGGGGAGACCCAGTACTTC CASSYSGAGETQYF
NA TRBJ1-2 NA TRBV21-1 TGTGCCAGCAGCAAAGAGTCGGCAGGGGTTGTCTTCCTTCACTTC CASSKESAGVVFLHF
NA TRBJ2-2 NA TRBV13 TGTGCCAGCAGCTTAGTAGGGGAATACACCGGGGAGCTGTTTTTT CASSLVGEYTGELFF
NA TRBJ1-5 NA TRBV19 TGTGCCAGTAGTCTAAACACAGGGTCTAGCAATCAGCCCCAGCATTTT CASSLNTGSSNQPQHF
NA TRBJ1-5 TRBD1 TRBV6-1 TGTGCCAGCAGTGAAGCGCCCCGGGACAGGTATCAGCCCCAGCATTTT CASSEAPRDRYQPQHF
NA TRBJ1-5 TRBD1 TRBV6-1 TGTGCCCCGAAGACAGGGTCGGACCAGCCCCAGCATTTT CAPKTGSDQPQHF
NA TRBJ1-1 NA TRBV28 TGTGCCAGCAGTATAACACCGAACACTGAAGCTTTCTTT CASSITPNTEAFF
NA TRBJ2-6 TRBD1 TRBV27 TGTGCCAGCAGTTCACTCGGACAGGGGGCCGCCAACGTCCTGACTTTC CASSSLGQGAANVLTF
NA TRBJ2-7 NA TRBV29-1 TGCAGCGTCAAAGCACCTAAACAGGGCCCTACCTACGAGCAGTACTTC CSVKAPKQGPTYEQYF
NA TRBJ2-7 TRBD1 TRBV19 TGTGCCAGTAGTCCCAACGGACAGGGAGGATCCTACGAGCAGTACTTC CASSPNGQGGSYEQYF
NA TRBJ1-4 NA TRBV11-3 TGTGCCAGCAGCTCGAGACAGTCATTTAATGAAAAACTGTTTTTT CASSSRQSFNEKLFF
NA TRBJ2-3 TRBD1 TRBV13 TGTGCCAGCAGCCTCCGACAGGGGACAGATACGCAGTATTTT CASSLRQGTDTQYF
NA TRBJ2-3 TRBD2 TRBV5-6 TGTGCCAGCAGCTTGAATTTTGGACTAGGCACAGATACGCAGTATTTT CASSLNFGLGTDTQYF